The 13 T cell receptor beta chains below were found in one sample sequenced in a study of blood T cells in healthy people across ages. Combining a sample-barcoded 5' primer with a J-beta primer mix, a second PCR ran for about 7 to 11 cycles. Via MiXCR, TCRdb re-called the 5' RACE reads, giving one row per CDR3 protein. The table includes 650,000 to 1,000,000 distinct CDR3 sequences, around 36% detected once. The sample consisted of blood. The receptors derive from a man between 18 and 29 years old in good health.

The chain recombines TRBV27 with TRBJ2-2; TRBD2 aligns across 8 bases. Looked up from germline, CDR1 is MNHEY and CDR2 is SMNVEV (reference sequence). With V trimmed by 4 bases and J by 5 bases, 3 bases remained unmatched. CDR3 length equals 14 residues. CDR3: CASSSGGATGELFF. The CDR3 coding sequence is TGTGCCAGCAGTTCGGGGGGGGCTACCGGGGAGCTGTTTTTT.

This clonotype was detected only a few times. The chain couples TRBV4-2 to TRBJ1-1; 7 bases agree with TRBD1. The ends lost 4 bases at V and 6 bases at J; junction bases unmatched: 5. The germline V gene has CDR1 LGHNA and CDR2 YNFKEQ. CDR3 length equals 13 residues. This CDR3 reads CASSPGRGPEAFF. In DNA form, the CDR3 reads TGTGCCAGCAGCCCAGGAAGGGGGCCTGAAGCTTTCTTT.

The sample holds a few counts of this clonotype. This chain joins TRBV11-2 and TRBJ2-6, with 7 nucleotides matching TRBD2. The CDR3 has 19 residues. Trimming cost V 1 base and J 0 bases; bases outside gene matches: 9. Germline V gene sequence: CDR1 SGHAT, CDR2 FQNNGV. CDR3 DNA sequence: TGTGCCAGCAGCTTAGGCCGCGGGAGATTAAGCTCTGGGGCCAACGTCCTGACTTTC. Encoded protein: CASSLGRGRLSSGANVLTF.

This chain joins TRBV7-2 and TRBJ1-6; D is unclear. Trimming removed 1 base at V and 10 bases at J, with 26 bases between. The V gene's germline CDR1 is SGHTA and CDR2 FQGNSA. The CDR3 runs 19 residues. The CDR3 region is CASSLVRLTFGEYLSPLHF. As DNA, the CDR3 is TGTGCCAGCAGCTTAGTGCGTCTGACATTTGGAGAGTACCTGTCACCCCTCCACTTT. Supplemented by reference TRBV7-2 and TRBJ1-6, the full variable domain reads GAGVSQSPSNKVTEKGKDVELRCDPISGHTALYWYRQSLGQGLEFLIYFQGNSAPDKSGLPSDRFSAERTGGSVSTLTIQRTQQEDSAVYLCASSLVRLTFGEYLSPLHFGNGTRLTVT.

This clonotype has just a few counts. The DNA for the CDR3 is TGTGCCAGCAGTGACAGGGGTGTGACTGAAGCTTTCTTT. It is translated as CASSDRGVTEAFF. The J gene is TRBJ1-1, the V gene TRBV27, with 8 bases lining up with TRBD1. The CDR3 is made up of 13 amino acids. Germline lookup yields CDR1 MNHEY and CDR2 SMNVEV (reference sequence). J was trimmed by 5 bases and V by 5 bases; bases with no gene match: 4.

This clonotype was observed a handful of times. V gene TRBV12-3 or TRBV12-4 combines with J gene TRBJ2-3, with 8 bases aligning to TRBD2. The CDR3 has 15 amino acids. Losses at the gene ends were 2 bases for V and 5 bases for J; bases not matched to a gene: 6. DNA for the CDR3: TGTGCCAGCAGTTTAAGTCGGGGGGGCAAAGATACGCAGTATTTT. This translates into CASSLSRGGKDTQYF.

The chain carries TRBV6-1 and TRBJ1-1; 7 bases are shared with TRBD1. The CDR3 extends over 13 amino acids. Unmatched junction bases numbered 9, after V lost 10 bases and J lost 4 bases. Germline V gene lookup returns CDR1 MNHNS and CDR2 SASEGT. Here the CDR3 DNA reads TGTGCCACCGGGGAAAGGGGGCTCACTGAAGCTTTCTTT. It yields the protein CATGERGLTEAFF.

This clonotype has more than one count but fewer than ten. The gene calls are TRBV3-1 and TRBJ1-2; D may be TRBD1 (6 bases). Trimming removed 3 bases at V and 1 base at J, with 15 bases between. This CDR3 spans 16 amino acids. The germline V gene has CDR1 LGHDT and CDR2 YNNKEL (reference sequence). Here the CDR3 DNA reads TGTGCCAGCAGCCAGCCTGGGACACCAGTTAACTATGGCTACACCTTC. Translating gives CASSQPGTPVNYGYTF.

This clonotype turned up a few times. This chain connects TRBV4-1 to TRBJ2-5; no clear D. Germline-derived CDR1 and CDR2 are MGHRA and YSYEKL. This CDR3 has 13 amino acids. The V end was cut by 2 bases, the J end by 11 bases, with 15 bases between. CDR3 residues: CASSQLNYNEQYF. The CDR3, as DNA: TGCGCCAGCAGCCAACTAAATTACAATGAGCAGTACTTC.

V and J are TRBV2 and TRBJ1-1; no reliable D call. This CDR3 contains 10 residues. Germline V gives CDR1 SNHLY, CDR2 FYNNEI. V dropped 8 bases and J dropped 8 bases, with 9 bases sitting between them. CDR3 region: CASGPLEAFF. In DNA, the CDR3 is TGTGCCAGCGGGCCGTTAGAAGCTTTCTTT.

This clonotype was seen a few times. This sequence joins TRBV7-8 and TRBJ1-2; D unclear. CDR1 SGHVS and CDR2 FQNEAQ come from the germline V gene. The V gene lost 0 bases and the J gene lost 8 bases, with 16 bases spanning the gap. This CDR3 has 15 residues. CDR3 loop: CASSLAEFGREGYTF. DNA of the CDR3: TGTGCCAGCAGCTTAGCGGAGTTCGGGCGGGAGGGCTACACCTTC.

This sequence joins TRBV12-3 or TRBV12-4 and TRBJ2-7; 10 positions agree with TRBD1. CDR3 length: 15 residues. J was trimmed by 6 bases and V by 5 bases; bases with no gene match: 10. CDR3 DNA sequence: TGTGCCAGCAGTCCGGGACAGGGGCGTGATTCCGAGCAGTACTTC. Its protein is CASSPGQGRDSEQYF.

This clonotype has just a few counts. The rearrangement joins TRBV29-1 to TRBJ1-5; no reliable D call. Per germline, CDR1 SQVTM and CDR2 ANQGSEA. This CDR3 spans 12 amino acids. Trimming left V 2 bases short and J 7 bases short, with 9 bases between. CDR3 protein: CSVESEGQPQHF. CDR3 DNA: TGCAGCGTTGAATCTGAAGGACAGCCCCAGCATTTT. The entire variable domain, with the rest obtained from reference TRBV29-1 and TRBJ1-5, is as follows: SAVISQKPSRDICQRGTSLTIQCQVDSQVTMMFWYRQQPGQSLTLIATANQGSEATYESGFVIDKFPISRPNLTFSTLTVSNMSPEDSSIYLCSVESEGQPQHFGDGTRLSIL.